The 2 T cell receptor beta chains below all came from one sample that was sequenced in a study of cytomegalovirus exposure and HLA in healthy donors. It was with 60 Vbeta and 13 Jbeta primers that the PCR ran. Some clones are missing from TCRdb's copy, which holds only in-frame ones; the method was immunoSEQ multiplex PCR. The sample contains 65,000 to 90,000 clones, 75% to 90% of which appear only once. Input material: PBMCs. All receptors come from a woman aged 25-40 years in good health and CMV-seronegative.

The chain has TRBV7-9 and TRBJ2-7, with D perhaps matching TRBD2 (6 bases). There are 18 residues in the CDR3. Per the germline V gene, CDR1 is SEHNR and CDR2 is FQNEAQ (reference sequence). V lost 1 base and J lost 2, with 21 bases in between. CDR3 DNA sequence: TGTGCCAGCAGCTTAGTCCCGAGGTTGAGCGGGCCTGCCTACGAGCAGTACTTC. It codes for CASSLVPRLSGPAYEQYF.

This chain links TRBV6-5 with TRBJ2-3; 8 nucleotides align to TRBD1. Germline assignment: CDR1 MNHEY and CDR2 SVGAGI. J gave up 6 bases and V 6 bases, and 8 bases lay outside the gene matches. The CDR3 runs 14 residues. For the CDR3, the DNA is TGTGCCAGCAGAAGGACAGGGCGGGTGGATACGCAGTATTTT. This codes for CASRRTGRVDTQYF.